This TCR beta chain was identified in a study of OX40 agonist ivuxolimab in advanced cancers. The method was immunoSEQ multiplex PCR; TCRdb's version includes in-frame clones alone and lacks a portion of them. The data contain tens of thousands of clones, 80% to 90% of them seen just once; the ten biggest clones take up approximately 2.4%. V was cut by 4 bases and J by 0 bases, with 7 bases left in between. Germline assignment: CDR1 SGHNT and CDR2 YENEEA. This CDR3 contains 14 residues. This chain uses TRBV11-3 with TRBJ1-3, with unresolved D. The specimen was CD4+ or CD8+ T cells sorted from blood, collected in a trial of the OX40 agonist ivuxolimab. The source is an adult with an advanced solid tumor such as melanoma, head and neck, liver or kidney cancer. The CDR3 nucleotides read TGTGCCAGCAGCTCGGGGAGCTCTGGAAACACCATATATTTT. Translating it yields CASSSGSSGNTIYF. Drawing the rest from reference TRBV11-3 and TRBJ1-3, the complete variable domain is EAGVVQSPRYKIIEKKQPVAFWCNPISGHNTLYWYLQNLGQGPELLIRYENEEAVDDSQLPKDRFSAERLKGVDSTLKIQPAELGDSAVYLCASSSGSSGNTIYFGEGSWLTVV.